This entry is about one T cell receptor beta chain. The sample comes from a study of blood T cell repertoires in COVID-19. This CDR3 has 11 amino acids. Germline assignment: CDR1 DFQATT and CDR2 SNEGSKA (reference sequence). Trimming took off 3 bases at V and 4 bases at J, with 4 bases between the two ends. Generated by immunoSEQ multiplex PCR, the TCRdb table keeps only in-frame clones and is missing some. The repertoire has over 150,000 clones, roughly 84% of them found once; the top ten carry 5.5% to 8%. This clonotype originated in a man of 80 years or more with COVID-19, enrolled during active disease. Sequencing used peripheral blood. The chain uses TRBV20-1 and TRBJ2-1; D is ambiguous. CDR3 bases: TGCAGTGCTAGTCGGTACAATGAGCAGTTCTTC. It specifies CSASRYNEQFF.